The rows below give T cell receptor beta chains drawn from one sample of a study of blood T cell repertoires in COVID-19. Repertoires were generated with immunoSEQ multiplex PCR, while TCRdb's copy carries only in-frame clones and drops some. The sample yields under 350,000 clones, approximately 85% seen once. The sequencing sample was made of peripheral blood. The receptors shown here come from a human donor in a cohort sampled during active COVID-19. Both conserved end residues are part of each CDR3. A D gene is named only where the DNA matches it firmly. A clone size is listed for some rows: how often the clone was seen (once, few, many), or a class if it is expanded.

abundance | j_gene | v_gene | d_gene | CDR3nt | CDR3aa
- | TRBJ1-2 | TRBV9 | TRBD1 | TGTGCCAGCAGCGGAGGGGGACAGGGGAACTATGGCTACACCTTC | CASSGGGQGNYGYTF
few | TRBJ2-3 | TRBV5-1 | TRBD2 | TGCGCCAGCAGCTCCGGACTAGCGGGTTCGGCAGATACGCAGTATTTT | CASSSGLAGSADTQYF
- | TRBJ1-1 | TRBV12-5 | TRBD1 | TGTGCTAGTGGCCTCTTCCCCGGGACAGGGGGCGTCAGGGCTTTCTTT | CASGLFPGTGGVRAFF
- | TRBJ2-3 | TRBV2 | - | TGTGCCAGCAGAGATCCTAACACAGATACGCAGTATTTT | CASRDPNTDTQYF
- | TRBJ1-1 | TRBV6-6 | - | TGTGCCAGCAGCCCGGGACTGTCTCGTGTCAACACTGAAGCTTTCTTT | CASSPGLSRVNTEAFF
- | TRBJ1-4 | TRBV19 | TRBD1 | TGTGCCAGTAGTCCCAAGACAGGGGGTGAAAAACTGTTTTTT | CASSPKTGGEKLFF
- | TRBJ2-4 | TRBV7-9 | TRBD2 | TGTGCCAGCAGCAAACTAGCGGGGGGGATAATGGCCAAAAACATTCAGTACTTC | CASSKLAGGIMAKNIQYF
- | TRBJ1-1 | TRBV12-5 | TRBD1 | TGTGCTAGTGGTTTGGTGAATTGGGGGACAGGGCGGAACACTGAAGCTTTCTTT | CASGLVNWGTGRNTEAFF
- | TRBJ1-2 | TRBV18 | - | TGTGCCAGCTCACTCGGAATGAACTATAACTATGGCTACACCTTC | CASSLGMNYNYGYTF
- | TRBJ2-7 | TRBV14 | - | TGTGCCAGCAGTCAGACTTCCGGGACACCAACCTACGAGCAGTACTTC | CASSQTSGTPTYEQYF
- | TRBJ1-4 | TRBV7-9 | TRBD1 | TGTGCCAGCAGCTTATTCCGGGACAGGTATGAAAAACTGTTTTTT | CASSLFRDRYEKLFF